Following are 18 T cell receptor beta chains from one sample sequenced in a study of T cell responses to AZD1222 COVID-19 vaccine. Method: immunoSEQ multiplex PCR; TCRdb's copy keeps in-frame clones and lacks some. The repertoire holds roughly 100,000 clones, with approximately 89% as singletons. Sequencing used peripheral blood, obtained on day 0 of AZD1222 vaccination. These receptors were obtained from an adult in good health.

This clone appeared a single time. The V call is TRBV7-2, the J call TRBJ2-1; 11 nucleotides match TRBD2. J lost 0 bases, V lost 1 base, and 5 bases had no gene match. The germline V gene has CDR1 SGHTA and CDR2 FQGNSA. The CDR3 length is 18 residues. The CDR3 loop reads CASSLDPSGGRSYNEQFF. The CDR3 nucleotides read TGTGCCAGCAGCTTAGATCCTAGCGGGGGGCGCTCCTACAATGAGCAGTTCTTC.

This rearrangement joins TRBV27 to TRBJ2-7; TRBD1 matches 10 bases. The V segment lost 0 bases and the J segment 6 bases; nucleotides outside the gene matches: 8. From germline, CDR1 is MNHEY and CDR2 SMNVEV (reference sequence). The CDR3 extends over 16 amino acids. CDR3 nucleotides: TGTGCCAGCAGTTTATCGGTCGGGACAGGGGAGGCCGAGCAGTACTTC. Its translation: CASSLSVGTGEAEQYF.

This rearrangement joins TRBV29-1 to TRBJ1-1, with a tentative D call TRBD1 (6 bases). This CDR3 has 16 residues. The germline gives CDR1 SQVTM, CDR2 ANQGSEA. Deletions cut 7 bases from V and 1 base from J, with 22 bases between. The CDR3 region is CSASSPPGTRNTEAFF. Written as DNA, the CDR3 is TGCAGCGCCTCATCCCCCCCCGGGACAAGGAACACTGAAGCTTTCTTT. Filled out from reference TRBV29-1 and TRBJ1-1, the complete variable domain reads SAVISQKPSRDICQRGTSLTIQCQVDSQVTMMFWYRQQPGQSLTLIATANQGSEATYESGFVIDKFPISRPNLTFSTLTVSNMSPEDSSIYLCSASSPPGTRNTEAFFGQGTRLTVV.

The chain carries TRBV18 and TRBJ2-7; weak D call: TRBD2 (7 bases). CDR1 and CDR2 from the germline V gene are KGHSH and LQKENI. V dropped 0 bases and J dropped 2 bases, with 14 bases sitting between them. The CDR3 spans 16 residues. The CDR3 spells CASSPPFAGATYEQYF. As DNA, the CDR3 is TGTGCCAGCTCACCACCTTTCGCGGGGGCAACCTACGAGCAGTACTTC.

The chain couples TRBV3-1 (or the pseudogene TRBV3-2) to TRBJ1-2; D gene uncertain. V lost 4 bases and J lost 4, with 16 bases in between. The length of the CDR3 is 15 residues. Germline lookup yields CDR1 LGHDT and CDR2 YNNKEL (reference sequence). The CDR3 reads CASSPSRRSGYGYTF. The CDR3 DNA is TGTGCCAGCAGCCCTTCGCGGAGGTCGGGCTATGGCTACACCTTC.

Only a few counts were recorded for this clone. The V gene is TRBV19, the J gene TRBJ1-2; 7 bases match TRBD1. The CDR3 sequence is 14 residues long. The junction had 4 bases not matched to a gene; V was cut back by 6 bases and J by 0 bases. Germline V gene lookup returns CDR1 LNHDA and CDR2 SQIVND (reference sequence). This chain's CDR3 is CASSAGQSNYGYTF. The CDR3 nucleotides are TGTGCCAGTAGCGCGGGACAGTCTAACTATGGCTACACCTTC.

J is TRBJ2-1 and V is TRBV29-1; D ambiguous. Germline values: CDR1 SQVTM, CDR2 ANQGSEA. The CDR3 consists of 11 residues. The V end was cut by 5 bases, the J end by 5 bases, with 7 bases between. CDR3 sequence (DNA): TGCAGCGTTCGATGGGACAATGAGCAGTTCTTC. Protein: CSVRWDNEQFF.

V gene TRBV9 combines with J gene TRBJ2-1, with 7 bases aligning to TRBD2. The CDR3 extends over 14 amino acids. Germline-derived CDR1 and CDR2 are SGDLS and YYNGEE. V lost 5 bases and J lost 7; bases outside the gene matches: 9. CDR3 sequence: CASSSGGRFNEQFF. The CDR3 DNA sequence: TGTGCCAGCAGTTCGGGCGGGAGATTTAATGAGCAGTTCTTC.

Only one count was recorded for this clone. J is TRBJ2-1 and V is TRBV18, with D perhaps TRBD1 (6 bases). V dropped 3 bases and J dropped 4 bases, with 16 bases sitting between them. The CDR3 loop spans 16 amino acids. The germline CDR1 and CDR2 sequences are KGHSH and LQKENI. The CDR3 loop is CASSPQTGHLYNEQFF. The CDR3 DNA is TGTGCCAGCTCACCGCAAACAGGGCACCTATACAATGAGCAGTTCTTC. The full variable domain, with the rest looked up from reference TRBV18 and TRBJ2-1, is NAGVMQNPRHLVRRRGQEARLRCSPMKGHSHVYWYRQLPEEGLKFMVYLQKENIIDESGMPKERFSAEFPKEGPSILRIQQVVRGDSAAYFCASSPQTGHLYNEQFFGPGTRLTVL.

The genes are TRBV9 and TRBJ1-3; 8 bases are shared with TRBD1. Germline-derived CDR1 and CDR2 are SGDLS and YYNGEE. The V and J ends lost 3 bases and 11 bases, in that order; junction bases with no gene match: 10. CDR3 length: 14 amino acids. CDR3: CASSDVGQGGAIYF. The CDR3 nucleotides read TGTGCCAGCAGCGACGTCGGACAGGGTGGCGCCATATATTTT.

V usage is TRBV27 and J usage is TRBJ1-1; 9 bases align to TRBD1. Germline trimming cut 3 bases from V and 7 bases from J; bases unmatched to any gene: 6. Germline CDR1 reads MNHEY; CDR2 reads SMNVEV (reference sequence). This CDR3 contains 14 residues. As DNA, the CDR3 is TGTGCCAGCAGTTTTAGGACAGGGGCCAGTGAAGCTTTCTTT. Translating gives CASSFRTGASEAFF.

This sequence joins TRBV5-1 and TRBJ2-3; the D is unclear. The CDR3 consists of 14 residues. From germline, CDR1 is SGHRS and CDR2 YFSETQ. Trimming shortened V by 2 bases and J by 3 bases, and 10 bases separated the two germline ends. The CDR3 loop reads CASSLEVVTDTQYF. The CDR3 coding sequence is TGCGCCAGCAGCTTAGAGGTTGTGACAGATACGCAGTATTTT.

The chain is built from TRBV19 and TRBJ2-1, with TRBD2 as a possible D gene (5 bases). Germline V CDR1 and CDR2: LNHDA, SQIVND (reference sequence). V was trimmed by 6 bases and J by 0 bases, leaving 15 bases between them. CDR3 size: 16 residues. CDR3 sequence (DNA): TGTGCCAGTAGCCCCGCTGGCGGGTCCTCCTACAATGAGCAGTTCTTC. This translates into CASSPAGGSSYNEQFF.

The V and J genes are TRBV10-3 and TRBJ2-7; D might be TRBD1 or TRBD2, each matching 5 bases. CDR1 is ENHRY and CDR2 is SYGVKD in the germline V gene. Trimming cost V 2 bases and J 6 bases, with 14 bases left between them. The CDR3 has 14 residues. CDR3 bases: TGTGCCATCAGTGAGCGGGGCCAGGAACTCGAGCAGTACTTC. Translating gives CAISERGQELEQYF.

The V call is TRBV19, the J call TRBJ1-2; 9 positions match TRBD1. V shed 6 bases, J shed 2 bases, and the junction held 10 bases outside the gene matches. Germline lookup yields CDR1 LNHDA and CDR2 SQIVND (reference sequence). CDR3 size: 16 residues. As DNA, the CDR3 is TGTGCCAGTAGGAGGACGCAGGACAGGGGAAACTATGGCTACACCTTC. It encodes CASRRTQDRGNYGYTF.

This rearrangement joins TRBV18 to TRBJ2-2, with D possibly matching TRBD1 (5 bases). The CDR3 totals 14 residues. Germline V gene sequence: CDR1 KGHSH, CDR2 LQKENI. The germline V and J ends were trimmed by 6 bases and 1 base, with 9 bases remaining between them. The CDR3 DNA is TGTGCCAGCTCTCCCGACAGGAACACCGGGGAGCTGTTTTTT. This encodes CASSPDRNTGELFF.

The CDR3 region is CASSLGGAGDQPQHF. In nucleotides, the CDR3 is TGTGCCAGCAGCTTAGGAGGGGCAGGGGATCAGCCCCAGCATTTT. The chain is built from TRBV7-9 and TRBJ1-5; possible D gene TRBD1, 6 bases. The CDR3 covers 15 residues. Looked up from germline, CDR1 is SEHNR and CDR2 is FQNEAQ (reference sequence). V was trimmed by 1 base and J by 5 bases, leaving 12 bases between them.

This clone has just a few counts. The CDR3 reads CASSYLAYDNEQFF. The CDR3 DNA reads TGTGCCAGCAGTTACCTAGCGTACGACAATGAGCAGTTCTTC. The V gene is TRBV6-5, the J gene TRBJ2-1, with D perhaps matching TRBD2 (6 bases). This CDR3 spans 14 amino acids. Trimming removed 2 bases from V and 5 bases from J, with 10 bases in between. CDR1 is MNHEY and CDR2 is SVGAGI in the germline V gene.